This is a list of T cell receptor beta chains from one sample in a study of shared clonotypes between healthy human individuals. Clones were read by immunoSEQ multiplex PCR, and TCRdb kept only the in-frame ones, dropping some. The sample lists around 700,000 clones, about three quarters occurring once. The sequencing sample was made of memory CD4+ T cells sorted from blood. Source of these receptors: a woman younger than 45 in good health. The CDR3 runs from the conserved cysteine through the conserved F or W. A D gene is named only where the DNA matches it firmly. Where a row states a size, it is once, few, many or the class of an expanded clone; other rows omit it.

DNA: TGTGCCAGCAGTGAACCCCCGCCGACAGGAGGTGAAAAACTGTTTTTT
CDR3: CASSEPPPTGGEKLFF
length: 16
D: .
J: TRBJ1-4
V: TRBV2
size: few

DNA: TGTGCCAGCAGCCGCGGGGGACGGATAACTGAAGCTTTCTTT
CDR3: CASSRGGRITEAFF
length: 14
D: .
J: TRBJ1-1
V: TRBV14
size: once

DNA: TGTGCCAGCAGCCTCTATCAGAACACTGAAGCTTTCTTT
CDR3: CASSLYQNTEAFF
length: 13
D: .
J: TRBJ1-1
V: TRBV7-6
size: .

DNA: TGTGCCTGGAGCCGAAACACAGATACGCAGTATTTT
CDR3: CAWSRNTDTQYF
length: 12
D: .
J: TRBJ2-3
V: TRBV30
size: .

DNA: TGTGCCAGTAGTCCAACGGGACTACCCTACGTTGTCGGGCAGTACTTC
CDR3: CASSPTGLPYVVGQYF
length: 16
D: TRBD2
J: TRBJ2-7
V: TRBV19
size: once

DNA: TGTGCCAGCAGTGAAGGGACAGGGGTTTGGAGCGTCCTGACTTTC
CDR3: CASSEGTGVWSVLTF
length: 15
D: TRBD1
J: TRBJ2-6
V: TRBV6-1
size: .

DNA: TGTGCCAGCAGATGGACGGTTACAACTAATGAAAAACTGTTTTTT
CDR3: CASRWTVTTNEKLFF
length: 15
D: .
J: TRBJ1-4
V: TRBV6-1
size: .

DNA: TGCGCCAGCAGCGGGACTAGCGGGAGGCTCAATGAGCAGTTCTTC
CDR3: CASSGTSGRLNEQFF
length: 15
D: TRBD2
J: TRBJ2-1
V: TRBV10-1
size: .

DNA: TGTGCCAGCAGTGGAACAACCCAATCCTACGAGCAGTACTTC
CDR3: CASSGTTQSYEQYF
length: 14
D: .
J: TRBJ2-7
V: TRBV2
size: .

DNA: TGCAGCGCCCCCCAGAGCACAGATACGCAGTATTTT
CDR3: CSAPQSTDTQYF
length: 12
D: .
J: TRBJ2-3
V: TRBV29-1
size: few

DNA: TGTGCCACCAGCAGAGGGGGGGAGACCCAGTACTTC
CDR3: CATSRGGETQYF
length: 12
D: .
J: TRBJ2-5
V: TRBV15
size: few

DNA: TGTGCCAGCAGCCCAGCCCGCCGGGAGACCCAGTACTTC
CDR3: CASSPARRETQYF
length: 13
D: .
J: TRBJ2-5
V: TRBV7-8
size: .

DNA: TGTGCCAGCAGCCCTAGGCAGTCAGGGAACACAGATACGCAGTATTTT
CDR3: CASSPRQSGNTDTQYF
length: 16
D: .
J: TRBJ2-3
V: TRBV21-1
size: .

DNA: TGTGCCAGCAGTGTTACGGGGAGGACTAGCACAGATACGCAGTATTTT
CDR3: CASSVTGRTSTDTQYF
length: 16
D: .
J: TRBJ2-3
V: TRBV9
size: .

DNA: TGTGCCAGCAGCTGGGACAGCTCCTACGAGCAGTACTTC
CDR3: CASSWDSSYEQYF
length: 13
D: TRBD1
J: TRBJ2-7
V: TRBV5-4
size: .

DNA: TGTGCCAGTGGGGACAGGGGCTACGAGCAGTACTTC
CDR3: CASGDRGYEQYF
length: 12
D: TRBD1
J: TRBJ2-7
V: TRBV19
size: many

DNA: TGTGCCAGCAGCCCCTCGGGGGGACTTAACTATGGCTACACCTTC
CDR3: CASSPSGGLNYGYTF
length: 15
D: .
J: TRBJ1-2
V: TRBV6-5
size: .

DNA: TGTGCCAGCAGCGGAGGGAAGGCCAATGAGCAGTTCTTC
CDR3: CASSGGKANEQFF
length: 13
D: .
J: TRBJ2-1
V: TRBV27
size: .

DNA: TGTGCCAGCAGCTTATTCGGGGGGATGGACGAGCAGTACTTC
CDR3: CASSLFGGMDEQYF
length: 14
D: TRBD2
J: TRBJ2-7
V: TRBV11-2
size: .

DNA: TGCAGCGTTGAAGAGGGGCTGGACAGGAACACCGGGGAGCTGTTTTTT
CDR3: CSVEEGLDRNTGELFF
length: 16
D: .
J: TRBJ2-2
V: TRBV29-1
size: .

DNA: TGTGCCAGTAGTACCGCAATTGAAGCTTTCTTT
CDR3: CASSTAIEAFF
length: 11
D: .
J: TRBJ1-1
V: TRBV19
size: .

DNA: TGTGCCACCAGCAGAGGACAGACAGGCGATGAGCAGTTCTTC
CDR3: CATSRGQTGDEQFF
length: 14
D: .
J: TRBJ2-1
V: TRBV15
size: .

DNA: TGTGCCAGCAGCTCAGACCGAGGCACAGATACGCAGTATTTT
CDR3: CASSSDRGTDTQYF
length: 14
D: .
J: TRBJ2-3
V: TRBV7-9
size: .

DNA: TGTGCCAGCAGCTTAGCCGGGGATACCTACGAGCAGTACTTC
CDR3: CASSLAGDTYEQYF
length: 14
D: .
J: TRBJ2-7
V: TRBV11-2
size: .

DNA: TGCGCCAGCAGCCAAGACCGAAATGGGTGGCAGTTCTTC
CDR3: CASSQDRNGWQFF
length: 13
D: .
J: TRBJ2-1
V: TRBV4-1
size: .

DNA: TGCGCCAGCAGCTTACAAGAGTTGAACACTGAAGCTTTCTTT
CDR3: CASSLQELNTEAFF
length: 14
D: .
J: TRBJ1-1
V: TRBV5-1
size: .

DNA: TGCGCCAGCAGCTTGGGGGACAAGGCTAACGAGCAGTACTTC
CDR3: CASSLGDKANEQYF
length: 14
D: .
J: TRBJ2-7
V: TRBV5-1
size: .

DNA: TGCGCCAGCAGCCTGGAGGGACAGCGGATAGAGACCCAGTACTTC
CDR3: CASSLEGQRIETQYF
length: 15
D: .
J: TRBJ2-5
V: TRBV5-1
size: .

DNA: TGCGCCAGCAGCTCGGGACACGAAGGCTACGAGCAGTACTTC
CDR3: CASSSGHEGYEQYF
length: 14
D: .
J: TRBJ2-7
V: TRBV5-1
size: .

DNA: TGCGCCAGCAGCTTTGGGGAGTCCTACGAGCAGTACTTC
CDR3: CASSFGESYEQYF
length: 13
D: .
J: TRBJ2-7
V: TRBV5-1
size: .

DNA: TGTGCCAGCTCACCAGACAGGCGCTCCTACAATGAGCAGTTCTTC
CDR3: CASSPDRRSYNEQFF
length: 15
D: .
J: TRBJ2-1
V: TRBV18
size: .

DNA: TGTGCCAGCAGTGTCTTTAGCAATCAGCCCCAGCATTTT
CDR3: CASSVFSNQPQHF
length: 13
D: .
J: TRBJ1-5
V: TRBV6-1
size: .

DNA: .
CDR3: CASSGDPDGYTFAYTF
length: 16
D: .
J: TRBJ1-2
V: TRBV6-6
size: once

DNA: TGTGCCAGCAGGACCCCCTACGAGCAGTACTTC
CDR3: CASRTPYEQYF
length: 11
D: .
J: TRBJ2-7
V: TRBV6-5
size: .

DNA: TGTGCCACCAGCAGGAACAGGGGGGACTATGGCTACACCTTC
CDR3: CATSRNRGDYGYTF
length: 14
D: TRBD1
J: TRBJ1-2
V: TRBV15
size: .

DNA: TGTGCCAGCAGCTGGCCCAGGAGCGGGAGGGCGTACAATGAGCAGTTCTTC
CDR3: CASSWPRSGRAYNEQFF
length: 17
D: TRBD2
J: TRBJ2-1
V: TRBV5-6
size: .

DNA: TGTGCCATCACGTGGCTAGCGGGAGGATACGAGCAGTACTTC
CDR3: CAITWLAGGYEQYF
length: 14
D: TRBD2
J: TRBJ2-7
V: TRBV10-3
size: .

DNA: TGTGCCAGCAGTGACGGGACAGGGGGTTCGTACCAAGAGACCCAGTACTTC
CDR3: CASSDGTGGSYQETQYF
length: 17
D: TRBD1
J: TRBJ2-5
V: TRBV2
size: .

DNA: TGTGCCAGCAGTTTGAGGACAGGGGTTGATGAGCAGTTCTTC
CDR3: CASSLRTGVDEQFF
length: 14
D: TRBD1
J: TRBJ2-1
V: TRBV28
size: .

DNA: TGTGCCAGCTCACCAAGACAGGGCGGTAGCACCGGGGAGCTGTTTTTT
CDR3: CASSPRQGGSTGELFF
length: 16
D: TRBD1
J: TRBJ2-2
V: TRBV18
size: .

DNA: TGCGCCAGCAGCTTCAGACTAGCGGGAGAGAGCTCCTACGAGCAGTACTTC
CDR3: CASSFRLAGESSYEQYF
length: 17
D: TRBD2
J: TRBJ2-7
V: TRBV5-1
size: .

DNA: TGCAGCGTGGCACAGGGAATTATGGGTGAAAAACTGTTTTTT
CDR3: CSVAQGIMGEKLFF
length: 14
D: .
J: TRBJ1-4
V: TRBV29-1
size: few

DNA: TGCGCCAGCACGTACGGGACCCCGGGCTACAATGAGCAGTTCTTC
CDR3: CASTYGTPGYNEQFF
length: 15
D: .
J: TRBJ2-1
V: TRBV5-1
size: few

DNA: TGTGCCAGCAGTTTCACTAGCGGGAGAAGGAATGAGCAGTTCTTC
CDR3: CASSFTSGRRNEQFF
length: 15
D: TRBD2
J: TRBJ2-1
V: TRBV6-6
size: few

DNA: TGTGCAAGTCGCAAAACCACATTCGCGAACACTGAAGCTTTCTTT
CDR3: CASRKTTFANTEAFF
length: 15
D: .
J: TRBJ1-1
V: TRBV12-2
size: .

DNA: TGCAGCGTTGGACGTGAGACTGAAGCTTTCTTT
CDR3: CSVGRETEAFF
length: 11
D: .
J: TRBJ1-1
V: TRBV29-1
size: .

DNA: TGTGCCAGCAGCTTAGAAACTAGCGGGGCCGGTTACAATGAGCAGTTCTTC
CDR3: CASSLETSGAGYNEQFF
length: 17
D: TRBD2
J: TRBJ2-1
V: TRBV7-8
size: .

DNA: TGTGCCAGCAGTACATACACGACAGGGCTTAATCAGCCCCAGCATTTT
CDR3: CASSTYTTGLNQPQHF
length: 16
D: TRBD1
J: TRBJ1-5
V: TRBV28
size: many

DNA: TGTGCCAGCAGTTCCGTTCCGGGACAGATGAACACTGAAGCTTTCTTT
CDR3: CASSSVPGQMNTEAFF
length: 16
D: TRBD1
J: TRBJ1-1
V: TRBV6-5
size: .

DNA: TGTGCCAGCAGCTTAGACCTGTTCCACACTAGCACAGATACGCAGTATTTT
CDR3: CASSLDLFHTSTDTQYF
length: 17
D: .
J: TRBJ2-3
V: TRBV7-9
size: .

DNA: TGTGCCTGGAGTGCTGACAGGGCTGGGGCCAACGTCCTGACTTTC
CDR3: CAWSADRAGANVLTF
length: 15
D: TRBD1
J: TRBJ2-6
V: TRBV30
size: .

DNA: TGTGCCAGCAGCTTAGCGGATAACACCGGGGAGCTGTTTTTT
CDR3: CASSLADNTGELFF
length: 14
D: .
J: TRBJ2-2
V: TRBV7-2
size: once

DNA: TGCGCCAGCCGGGTGTGGGGAGACACTGAAGCTTTCTTT
CDR3: CASRVWGDTEAFF
length: 13
D: .
J: TRBJ1-1
V: TRBV5-1
size: once

DNA: TGTGCCAGCAGCTCCAGGGCCAGCTCCTACAATGAGCAGTTCTTC
CDR3: CASSSRASSYNEQFF
length: 15
D: .
J: TRBJ2-1
V: TRBV7-6
size: .